The present T cell receptor beta chain was sequenced within a study of graft-versus-host responses after intestinal transplantation. About the study: Recipients across the board were started on anti-thymocyte globulin induction, then kept on tacrolimus and steroids for 2 to 4 years. Study-wide findings and caveats: Researchers found GvH clones in recipient marrow, and some showed up first in ileum or blood. Allografts of patients with graft-donor T cell macrochimerism showed high graft-versus-host to host-versus-graft clone ratios.

Germline assignment: CDR1 SNHLY and CDR2 FYNNEI. Unmatched junction bases numbered 4, after V lost 4 bases and J lost 5 bases. The CDR3 contains 15 residues. Produced via immunoSEQ multiplex PCR; TCRdb's table is partial and in-frame only. The profile covers some 100,000 clones, with approximately 92% appearing a single time and about 1.1% taken by the ten largest. Notes on this clone: Its specificity is unknown.

The sequencing used unstimulated CD8+ T cells sorted from spleen or lymph node cells, collected before transplant. The sequence derives from a human donor who was the organ donor for an intestinal transplant. The genes are TRBV2 and TRBJ2-7, with 14 bases that match TRBD2. The CDR3 loop reads CASSVGLAGVNEQYF. CDR3 nucleotide sequence: TGTGCCAGCAGTGTGGGACTAGCGGGAGTGAACGAGCAGTACTTC.